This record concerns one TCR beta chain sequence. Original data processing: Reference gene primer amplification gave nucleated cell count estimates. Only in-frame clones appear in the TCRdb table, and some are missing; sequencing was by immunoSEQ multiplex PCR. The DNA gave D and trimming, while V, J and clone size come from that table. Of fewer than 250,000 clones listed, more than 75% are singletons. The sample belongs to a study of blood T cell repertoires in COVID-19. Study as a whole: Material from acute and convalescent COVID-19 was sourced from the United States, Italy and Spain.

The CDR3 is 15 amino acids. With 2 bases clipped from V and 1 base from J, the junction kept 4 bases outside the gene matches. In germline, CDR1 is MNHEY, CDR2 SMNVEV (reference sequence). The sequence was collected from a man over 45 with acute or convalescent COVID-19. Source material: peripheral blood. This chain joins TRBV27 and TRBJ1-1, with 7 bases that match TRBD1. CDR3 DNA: TGTGCCAGCAGTTTACAGGGGGTGGGGAACACTGAAGCTTTCTTT. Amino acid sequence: CASSLQGVGNTEAFF.